The clone carrying this T cell receptor (beta chain) was picked up one time. The target antigen is unknown. The sample comes from a study of PD-L1 blockade in urothelial cancer. Study-wide background: Patients started atezolizumab around 2014, 1,200 mg intravenously every 3 weeks. Blood was evaluated 3 weeks (second dose) and 6 weeks after therapy began. Study observations and caveats: Patients with durable benefit had greater blood expansion of tumor-associated TCR clones 3 weeks into treatment. Below-median TCR clonality that was measured in pretreatment blood predicted better survival.

The method was immunoSEQ multiplex PCR; TCRdb's version includes in-frame clones alone and lacks a portion of them. Of some 100,000 clones listed, around 90% are singletons. Material: PBMCs, obtained around atezolizumab (anti-PD-L1) treatment. This sequence was found in a woman aged 80 or over with urothelial cancer.

CDR3 sequence: CASRQGHEQYF. For the CDR3, the DNA is TGTGCCAGCAGACAGGGCCACGAGCAGTACTTC. The chain uses TRBV6-6 and TRBJ2-7, with TRBD1 as a possible D gene (6 bases). V was cut by 6 bases and J by 5 bases, with 8 bases left in between. The CDR3 consists of 11 residues. Germline V lookup: CDR1 MNHNY, CDR2 SVGAGI (reference sequence).